Each of the 13 T cell receptor beta chains below was sequenced from the same sample in a study of blood T cell repertoires in COVID-19. Sequencing was performed with immunoSEQ multiplex PCR; in TCRdb, only in-frame clones are kept and a portion is missing. The sample shows roughly 180,000 clones, approximately 80% of them seen only once. The sequenced sample consisted of peripheral blood. All receptors derive from a human donor in a cohort sampled during active COVID-19.

The table lists this clone with a few counts. This chain links TRBV9 with TRBJ1-1, with 7 bases identical to TRBD1. This CDR3 region has 17 residues. The ends lost 3 bases at V and 0 bases at J; junction bases unmatched: 11. From germline, CDR1 is SGDLS and CDR2 YYNGEE. CDR3 amino acids: CASSGWDSPFMNTEAFF. CDR3 nucleotide sequence: TGTGCCAGCAGCGGTTGGGACAGTCCTTTTATGAACACTGAAGCTTTCTTT. Drawing the rest from reference TRBV9 and TRBJ1-1, the complete variable domain is DSGVTQTPKHLITATGQRVTLRCSPRSGDLSVYWYQQSLDQGLQFLIQYYNGEERAKGNILERFSAQQFPDLHSELNLSSLELGDSALYFCASSGWDSPFMNTEAFFGQGTRLTVV.

This rearrangement joins TRBV9 to TRBJ2-5; 14 nucleotides align to TRBD2. The germline gives CDR1 SGDLS, CDR2 YYNGEE. The CDR3 consists of 17 residues. Trimming at V came to 0 bases and at J to 5 bases, leaving 6 bases not matched to a gene. CDR3 loop: CASSVGGLAGGGETQYF. The CDR3, as DNA: TGTGCCAGCAGCGTAGGAGGACTAGCGGGGGGTGGGGAGACCCAGTACTTC. Together with reference TRBV9 and TRBJ2-5, the CDR3 gives the full variable domain: DSGVTQTPKHLITATGQRVTLRCSPRSGDLSVYWYQQSLDQGLQFLIQYYNGEERAKGNILERFSAQQFPDLHSELNLSSLELGDSALYFCASSVGGLAGGGETQYFGPGTRLLVL.

The chain carries TRBV6-5 and TRBJ2-6; the D gene is possibly TRBD1 (6 bases). Trimming cost V 6 bases and J 17 bases, with 17 bases left between them. CDR3 length equals 12 residues. CDR1 and CDR2 from the germline V gene are MNHEY and SVGAGI. CDR3 in amino acids: CASSDRLWNLTF. The DNA for the CDR3 is TGTGCCAGCAGCGACAGGCTTTGGAACTTGACTTTC.

V is TRBV5-6 and J is TRBJ2-7; maybe TRBD1 (6 bases). Germline V gene sequence: CDR1 SGHDT, CDR2 YYEEEE. The CDR3 runs 13 residues. V was shortened by 5 bases and J by 5 bases, with 14 bases between the two germline ends. CDR3 in amino acids: CASRDTGSDEQYF. As DNA, the CDR3 is TGTGCCAGCAGAGATACAGGGTCCGACGAGCAGTACTTC.

The chain carries TRBV27 and TRBJ1-4; 8 positions agree with TRBD1. The CDR3 runs to 16 residues. The V segment lost 4 bases and the J segment 5 bases; nucleotides outside the gene matches: 9. Germline loops: CDR1 MNHEY, CDR2 SMNVEV (reference sequence). The CDR3 is CASSSPVRTGNEKLFF. The CDR3 nucleotides read TGTGCCAGCAGTTCCCCCGTGCGGACAGGGAATGAAAAACTGTTTTTT.

V gene TRBV6-6 combines with J gene TRBJ1-1, with 7 bases lining up with TRBD1. V was pared by 0 bases and J by 3 bases, with 4 bases of the junction left unmatched. The germline V gene encodes CDR1 MNHNY and CDR2 SVGAGI (reference sequence). The CDR3 has 15 amino acids. The CDR3 here is CASSYSRGRDTEAFF. DNA for the CDR3: TGTGCCAGCAGTTACTCAAGGGGGCGCGACACTGAAGCTTTCTTT.

The genes are TRBV7-8 and TRBJ1-1; the match to TRBD1 covers 8 bases. Germline V gene data show CDR1 as SGHVS and CDR2 as FQNEAQ. This CDR3 is built from 17 residues. The J segment lost 0 bases and the V segment lost 5 bases, leaving 11 bases of the junction unmatched. CDR3 in amino acids: CASSRITGGGMNTEAFF. CDR3 DNA: TGTGCCAGCAGCCGAATAACAGGGGGGGGCATGAACACTGAAGCTTTCTTT.

The V call is TRBV24-1, the J call TRBJ2-5; 7 bases line up with TRBD1. With 7 bases clipped from V and 3 bases from J, the junction kept 4 bases outside the gene matches. Germline V gene lookup returns CDR1 KGHDR and CDR2 SFDVKD. The CDR3 consists of 13 residues. For the CDR3, the DNA is TGTGCCACCAGACCCGGGACAGAAGAGACCCAGTACTTC. It yields the protein CATRPGTEETQYF.

The chain couples TRBV10-1 to TRBJ2-4; weak D call: TRBD1 (6 bases). Per germline, CDR1 WNHNN and CDR2 SYGVQD (reference sequence). The V and J ends lost 0 bases and 5 bases respectively, with 14 bases between them. CDR3 length: 16 residues. The CDR3, as DNA: TGCGCCAGCAGTGAGTCGCATGGGGGCCGGGAAAACATTCAGTACTTC. Protein product: CASSESHGGRENIQYF.

The chain carries TRBV4-1 and TRBJ1-1; no clear D. Trimming took 1 base from V and 1 from J, leaving 4 bases between them. The CDR3 covers 13 residues. The germline gives CDR1 MGHRA, CDR2 YSYEKL. CDR3 amino acids: CASSQAGNTEAFF. Here the CDR3 DNA reads TGCGCCAGCAGCCAAGCAGGGAACACTGAAGCTTTCTTT.

The chain joins TRBV6-2 or TRBV6-3 to TRBJ2-7; TRBD2 matches at 12 bases. V shed 6 bases, J shed 6 bases, and the junction held 9 bases outside the gene matches. The CDR3 has 15 residues. In germline, CDR1 is MNHEY, CDR2 SVGEGT. CDR3 DNA sequence: TGTGCCAGCAGCCCGGGACTAGCGGGTCAGACCGAGCAGTACTTC. Its protein product is CASSPGLAGQTEQYF.

This chain uses TRBV4-1 with TRBJ2-1, with 10 bases identical to TRBD2. CDR1 and CDR2 (germline): MGHRA, YSYEKL. The CDR3 covers 16 residues. Trimming took 4 bases from V and 8 from J; bases not matched to a gene: 11. CDR3 nucleotide sequence: TGCGCCAGCAGCCCGCTGGGACTAGCGACTAGGGATGAGCAGTTCTTC. It specifies CASSPLGLATRDEQFF.

The chain has TRBV6-5 and TRBJ2-7, with a weak D call TRBD2 (5 bases). The CDR3 contains 15 residues. Looked up from germline, CDR1 is MNHEY and CDR2 is SVGAGI. Between the trimmed V and J ends, which lost 0 bases and 1 base, there was a span of 10 bases. In DNA, the CDR3 is TGTGCCAGCAGTTACTCGAGGGCACAATCCTACGAGCAGTACTTC. It codes for CASSYSRAQSYEQYF.